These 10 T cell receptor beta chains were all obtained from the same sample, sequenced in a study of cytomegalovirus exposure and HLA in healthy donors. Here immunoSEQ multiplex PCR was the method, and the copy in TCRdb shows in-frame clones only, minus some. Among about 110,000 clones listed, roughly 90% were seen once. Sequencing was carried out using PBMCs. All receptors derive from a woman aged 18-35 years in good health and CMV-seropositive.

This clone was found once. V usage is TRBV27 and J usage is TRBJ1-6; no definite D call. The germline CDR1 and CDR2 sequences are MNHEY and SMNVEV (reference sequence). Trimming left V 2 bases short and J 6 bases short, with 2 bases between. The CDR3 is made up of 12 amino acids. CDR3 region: CASSLLNSPLHF. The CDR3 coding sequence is TGTGCCAGCAGTTTACTTAATTCACCCCTCCACTTT.

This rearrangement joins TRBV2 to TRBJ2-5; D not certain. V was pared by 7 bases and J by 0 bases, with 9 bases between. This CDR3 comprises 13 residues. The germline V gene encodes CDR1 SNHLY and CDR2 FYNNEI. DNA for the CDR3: TGTGCCAGCAAATCCGAGTACCAAGAGACCCAGTACTTC. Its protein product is CASKSEYQETQYF.

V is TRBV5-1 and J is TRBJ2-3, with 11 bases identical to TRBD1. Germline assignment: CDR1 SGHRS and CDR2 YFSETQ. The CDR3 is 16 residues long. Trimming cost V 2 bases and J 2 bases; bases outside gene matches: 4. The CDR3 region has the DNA TGCGCCAGCAGCTTCGGACAGGGGGCTTCCACAGATACGCAGTATTTT. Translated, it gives CASSFGQGASTDTQYF.

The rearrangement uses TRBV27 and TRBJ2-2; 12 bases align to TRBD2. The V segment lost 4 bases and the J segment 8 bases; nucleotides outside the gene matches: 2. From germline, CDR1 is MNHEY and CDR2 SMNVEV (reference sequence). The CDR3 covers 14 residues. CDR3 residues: CASSSGLAGGELFF. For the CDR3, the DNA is TGTGCCAGCAGTTCCGGACTAGCGGGGGGGGAGCTGTTTTTT.

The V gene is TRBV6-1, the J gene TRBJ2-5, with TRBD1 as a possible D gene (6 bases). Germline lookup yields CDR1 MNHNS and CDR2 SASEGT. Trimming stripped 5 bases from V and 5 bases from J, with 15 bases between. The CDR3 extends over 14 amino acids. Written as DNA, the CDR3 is TGTGCCAGCAGTAGACGACAGGTCCCGGAGACCCAGTACTTC. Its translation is CASSRRQVPETQYF.

DNA for the CDR3: TGTGCCAGCAGTTACGAGGCAGGGTCCTACGAGCAGTACTTC. It translates to CASSYEAGSYEQYF. V usage is TRBV6-6 and J usage is TRBJ2-7; tentative D call: TRBD1 (5 bases). Germline CDR1 reads MNHNY; CDR2 reads SVGAGI (reference sequence). The CDR3 consists of 14 residues. Trimming removed 2 bases from V and 1 base from J, with 9 bases in between.

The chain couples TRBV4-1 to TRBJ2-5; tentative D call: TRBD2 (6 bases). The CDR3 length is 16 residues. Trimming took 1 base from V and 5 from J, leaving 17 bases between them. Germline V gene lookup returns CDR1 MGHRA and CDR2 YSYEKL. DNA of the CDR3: TGCGCCAGCAGCCAAGTTATTAGCGGCGCGACTGAGACCCAGTACTTC. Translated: CASSQVISGATETQYF.

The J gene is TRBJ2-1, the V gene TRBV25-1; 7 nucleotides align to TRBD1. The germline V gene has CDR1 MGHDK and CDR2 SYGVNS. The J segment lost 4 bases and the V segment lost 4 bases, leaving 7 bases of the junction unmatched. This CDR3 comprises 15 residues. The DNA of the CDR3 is TGTGCCAGCAGTGGTCCGGGACAGTCATACAATGAGCAGTTCTTC. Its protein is CASSGPGQSYNEQFF.

The CDR3 sequence: CASSYALRRQPQHF. CDR3 nucleotides: TGTGCCAGCAGTTACGCACTCCGGAGACAGCCCCAGCATTTT. The chain couples TRBV28 to TRBJ1-5; D uncertain. With 4 bases removed from V and 7 bases from J, the gap between germline ends came to 14 bases. CDR3 length equals 14 residues. CDR1 MDHEN and CDR2 SYDVKM come from the germline V gene. The full variable domain, rest sourced from reference TRBV28 and TRBJ1-5, is DVKVTQSSRYLVKRTGEKVFLECVQDMDHENMFWYRQDPGLGLRLIYFSYDVKMKEKGDIPEGYSVSREKKERFSLILESASTNQTSMYLCASSYALRRQPQHFGDGTRLSIL.

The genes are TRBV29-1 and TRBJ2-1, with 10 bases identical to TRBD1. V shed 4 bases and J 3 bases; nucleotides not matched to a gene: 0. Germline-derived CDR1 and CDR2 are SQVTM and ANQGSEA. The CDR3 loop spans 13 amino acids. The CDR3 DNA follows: TGCAGCGTTGGGACAGGGGGCTACAATGAGCAGTTCTTC. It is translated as CSVGTGGYNEQFF.